This section outlines one T cell receptor beta chain sequence together with its context. In terms of age and location, participants ranged from roughly 18 to 90 years and lived in about two dozen US areas. Participant-given clinical history determined each cohort assignment. V dropped 4 bases and J dropped 0; count of bases not matched to a gene: 9. CDR1 is KGHDR, CDR2 SFDVKD, per germline. The CDR3 is made up of 18 amino acids. In the authors' workflow: Quantification of nucleated cells was approximated via reference gene primer amplification. The protocol was immunoSEQ multiplex PCR, while the TCRdb copy is restricted to in-frame clones and leaves out a portion. The V and J calls and the clone size are those of that table, but D and trimming were determined from the DNA. The sample carries around 250,000 clones, 80% to 90% recorded once. This record comes from a study of blood T cell repertoires in COVID-19. Study-wide context: COVID-19 samples from acute and convalescent phases originated in the United States, Italy and Spain.

The clonotype was recovered from a woman in her thirties or forties who had been exposed to COVID-19. The sequenced sample consisted of PBMCs or T cells enriched from blood (not recorded which). This sequence joins TRBV24-1 and TRBJ1-5, with 9 bases lining up with TRBD1. CDR3 in amino acids: CATSDDRGSRGSNQPQHF. The CDR3 nucleotides read TGTGCCACCAGTGACGACAGGGGGAGTAGGGGTAGCAATCAGCCCCAGCATTTT.